This is a list of T cell receptor beta chains from one sample in a study of blood T cell repertoires in COVID-19. The repertoire was sequenced with immunoSEQ multiplex PCR; TCRdb's copy has only in-frame clones and lacks some. The sample includes some 220,000 clones, about 88% of them seen just once. Sequenced material: peripheral blood. These receptor sequences come from a middle-aged man who had recovered from COVID-19. Both conserved end residues are part of each CDR3. Each record gives: CDR3 protein, CDR3 DNA, clone size, D gene, J gene, V gene. A D gene is named only where the DNA matches it firmly. A row's size may be missing; if present it is once, few, many or a size class.

CDR3: CASIPQVGTSHGTDTQYF; DNA: TGTGCCAGCATCCCACAAGTCGGGACTAGCCACGGCACAGATACGCAGTATTTT; size: .; D: TRBD2; J: TRBJ2-3; V: TRBV2
CDR3: CASTFAGDTRAFF; DNA: TGTGCCAGCACCTTCGCAGGGGATACGAGAGCTTTCTTT; size: few; D: .; J: TRBJ1-1; V: TRBV5-6
CDR3: CASSAQAGYGYTF; DNA: TGTGCCAGCAGCGCACAGGCTGGCTATGGCTACACCTTC; size: .; D: .; J: TRBJ1-2; V: TRBV11-2
CDR3: CASSSGQPNTEAFF; DNA: TGCGCCAGCAGCTCCGGACAGCCGAACACTGAAGCTTTCTTT; size: .; D: .; J: TRBJ1-1; V: TRBV5-1
CDR3: CASSSRLAGGPYNEQFF; DNA: TGTGCCAGCAGTTCTAGGCTGGCGGGAGGGCCATACAATGAGCAGTTCTTC; size: .; D: TRBD2; J: TRBJ2-1; V: TRBV28
CDR3: CASSFLGLSSTDTQYF; DNA: TGTGCCAGCAGCTTCTTAGGACTTTCATCCACAGATACGCAGTATTTT; size: .; D: .; J: TRBJ2-3; V: TRBV11-2
CDR3: CASSDPGLAGAYSYEQYF; DNA: TGTGCCAGCAGTGATCCGGGACTAGCGGGAGCTTATTCCTACGAGCAGTACTTC; size: .; D: TRBD2; J: TRBJ2-7; V: TRBV2
CDR3: CASSLGDRDSETQYF; DNA: TGTGCCAGCAGTTTAGGGGACAGGGATTCCGAGACCCAGTACTTC; size: .; D: TRBD1; J: TRBJ2-5; V: TRBV28
CDR3: CASSEGQNYGYTF; DNA: TGTGCCAGCAGTGAAGGACAGAACTATGGCTACACCTTC; size: few; D: .; J: TRBJ1-2; V: TRBV2
CDR3: CASRLQGASRRNEQFF; DNA: TGTGCCAGTAGGTTACAGGGGGCTTCTCGGCGGAATGAGCAGTTCTTC; size: .; D: TRBD1; J: TRBJ2-1; V: TRBV19
CDR3: CASHNSGNTIYF; DNA: TGTGCCAGCCACAACTCTGGAAACACCATATATTTT; size: .; D: .; J: TRBJ1-3; V: TRBV6-6
CDR3: CASRPHGLAGKSYEQYF; DNA: TGTGCCAGCAGACCTCACGGACTAGCGGGCAAATCCTACGAGCAGTACTTC; size: .; D: TRBD2; J: TRBJ2-7; V: TRBV27
CDR3: CASSLYDTRSGELFF; DNA: TGTGCCAGCAGTCTCTACGATACTAGGAGCGGGGAGCTGTTTTTT; size: .; D: .; J: TRBJ2-2; V: TRBV27
CDR3: CASSPQASIFNVLTF; DNA: TGTGCCAGCAGCCCCCAGGCCTCCATCTTCAACGTCCTGACTTTC; size: .; D: .; J: TRBJ2-6; V: TRBV7-8
CDR3: CASSRGYWRDTEAFF; DNA: TGTGCCAGCAGCCGCGGCTACTGGCGGGACACTGAAGCTTTCTTT; size: few; D: .; J: TRBJ1-1; V: TRBV5-4
CDR3: CASSLAGTSGETQYF; DNA: TGTGCCAGCAGCTTGGCGGGAACCTCGGGAGAGACCCAGTACTTC; size: .; D: .; J: TRBJ2-5; V: TRBV11-2
CDR3: CASSPGQSRSNQPQHF; DNA: TGTGCCAGCAGTCCCGGACAGTCGAGGAGCAATCAGCCCCAGCATTTT; size: .; D: .; J: TRBJ1-5; V: TRBV27
CDR3: CASSADRAYGYTF; DNA: TGTGCCAGCAGCGCAGACAGGGCCTATGGCTACACCTTC; size: .; D: TRBD1; J: TRBJ1-2; V: TRBV12-3/TRBV12-4
CDR3: CATSRDAGGETQYF; DNA: TGTGCCACCAGCAGAGATGCGGGAGGAGAGACCCAGTACTTC; size: .; D: TRBD2; J: TRBJ2-5; V: TRBV15
CDR3: CASSASGRDTQYF; DNA: TGTGCCAGCAGCGCTAGCGGGAGGGATACGCAGTATTTT; size: .; D: TRBD2; J: TRBJ2-3; V: TRBV28
CDR3: CASSTGIYEQYF; DNA: TGTGCCAGCAGTACGGGGATCTACGAGCAGTACTTC; size: few; D: .; J: TRBJ2-7; V: TRBV2
CDR3: CASSESTENTEAFF; DNA: TGTGCCAGCAGTGAATCTACAGAGAACACTGAAGCTTTCTTT; size: once; D: .; J: TRBJ1-1; V: TRBV6-1
CDR3: CASSLTSGRLDEQYF; DNA: TGTGCCAGCTCACTCACTAGCGGGAGGTTGGACGAGCAGTACTTC; size: .; D: TRBD2; J: TRBJ2-7; V: TRBV18
CDR3: CASRRTGADTYGYTF; DNA: TGTGCCAGCAGGCGAACAGGGGCCGATACGTATGGCTACACCTTC; size: .; D: TRBD1; J: TRBJ1-2; V: TRBV28
CDR3: CASSPQVGNTEAFF; DNA: TGTGCCAGCAGCCCTCAGGTGGGGAACACTGAAGCTTTCTTT; size: .; D: .; J: TRBJ1-1; V: TRBV11-2
CDR3: CASSQESVRWSYEQYF; DNA: TGTGCCAGCAGCCAAGAATCGGTGAGATGGAGCTACGAGCAGTACTTC; size: .; D: .; J: TRBJ2-7; V: TRBV3-1/TRBV3-2
CDR3: CASSPGQGAYNEQFF; DNA: TGTGCCAGCTCACCGGGACAGGGGGCCTACAATGAGCAGTTCTTC; size: .; D: TRBD1; J: TRBJ2-1; V: TRBV18
CDR3: CASSGRDSGANVLTF; DNA: TGTGCCAGCAGCGGCCGGGACTCTGGGGCCAACGTCCTGACTTTC; size: .; D: .; J: TRBJ2-6; V: TRBV9